This T cell receptor (beta chain) was obtained from a study of shared clonotypes between healthy human individuals. The wider study: A donor's plate count was three for CD4 naive and three for CD4 memory; CD8 naive had two and CD8 memory one.

Libraries were prepared by immunoSEQ multiplex PCR; TCRdb keeps only in-frame clonotypes and omits some of them. The sample has approximately 2,000,000 clones; 90% to 95% are singletons. Trimming took 5 bases from V and 4 from J, leaving 21 bases between them. Germline V gene lookup returns CDR1 SGHTA and CDR2 FQGTGA. The CDR3 contains 17 residues. Cells designated naive CD8 were CD45RO-negative and were positively selected for CCR7, with terminally differentiated effector memory CD45RA+ cells excluded. Findings and limits, study-wide: When naive CD4 clonotypes were compared across several donors, approximately 5% were shared.

As regards this clone: Its cognate antigen is unknown.

V is TRBV7-3 and J is TRBJ2-1; TRBD2 might be the D (5 bases). Sequenced: naive CD8+ T cells from PBMCs. This clonotype originated in a man aged 18 to 29 in good health. Some clones in this sample may be carry-over from other donors' samples. CDR3 nucleotide sequence: TGTGCCAGCAGCCCCGCGGGTGGAGCGGATTATTACAATGAGCAGTTCTTC. Protein sequence: CASSPAGGADYYNEQFF.